Presented here are 28 T cell receptor beta chains from one specimen sequenced in a study of blood T cell repertoires in COVID-19. The assay was immunoSEQ multiplex PCR, and TCRdb's table has in-frame clones only and misses some. The table records 84,000 or so clones, more than 65% of them present only once. The sample consisted of peripheral blood. The receptors were gathered from a man in his 70s with acute or convalescent COVID-19.

This clone was observed a handful of times. The chain joins TRBV19 to TRBJ1-6; D possibly corresponds to TRBD1 (5 bases). This CDR3 has 13 amino acids. The germline V gene has CDR1 LNHDA and CDR2 SQIVND (reference sequence). Trimming cost V 6 bases and J 7 bases, with 10 bases left between them. CDR3 sequence reads: CASSEGANSPLHF. In DNA, the CDR3 is TGTGCCAGTAGCGAAGGGGCGAATTCACCCCTCCACTTT.

This sequence joins TRBV11-3 and TRBJ2-7, with 7 bases that match TRBD2. Germline loops: CDR1 SGHNT, CDR2 YENEEA. CDR3 length: 14 amino acids. With 5 bases clipped from V and 2 bases from J, the junction kept 6 bases outside the gene matches. CDR3 in amino acids: CASSTAGNPYEQYF. The CDR3 DNA is TGTGCCAGCAGCACAGCGGGGAATCCCTACGAGCAGTACTTC.

The chain uses TRBV19 and TRBJ2-1, with 12 nucleotides matching TRBD2. Losses at the gene ends were 7 bases for V and 3 bases for J; bases not matched to a gene: 4. The CDR3 length is 15 residues. Germline lookup yields CDR1 LNHDA and CDR2 SQIVND (reference sequence). The DNA of the CDR3 is TGTGCCAGTACCTCGACTAGCGGGGGCTACAATGAGCAGTTCTTC. Protein: CASTSTSGGYNEQFF.

The genes are TRBV5-4 and TRBJ2-7; D is ambiguous. From germline, CDR1 is SGHNT and CDR2 YYREEE (reference sequence). V dropped 2 bases and J dropped 4 bases, with 13 bases sitting between them. The CDR3 has 14 residues. The CDR3 DNA is TGTGCCAGCAGCTTAGAAGCTGGTTCTTACGAGCAGTACGTC. Protein: CASSLEAGSYEQYV.

On this clone itself: A much larger clone differs from this one at a single base, so this may be a read error. The CDR3 DNA follows: TGTGCCAGCAGCTCCGACAGGGTTTCACCCCTCCACTTT. This codes for CASSSDRVSPLHF. This chain connects TRBV7-3 to TRBJ1-6; 7 positions match TRBD1. Looked up from germline, CDR1 is SGHTA and CDR2 is FQGTGA. The CDR3 consists of 13 residues. The trim removed 4 bases at V and 9 bases at J, leaving 3 bases unmatched.

The chain links TRBV7-9 to TRBJ1-2, with a possible D match to TRBD1 (5 bases). CDR3 length equals 14 residues. Trimming stripped 1 base from V and 8 bases from J, with 14 bases between. From germline, CDR1 is SEHNR and CDR2 FQNEAQ (reference sequence). The CDR3 nucleotides are TGTGCCAGCAGCTTAGGAGGCAGGGCGAAGGGCTACACCTTC. This gives the protein CASSLGGRAKGYTF.

The rearrangement uses TRBV28 and TRBJ2-7, with 7 bases that match TRBD1. CDR3 length: 14 residues. Trimming cost V 4 bases and J 5 bases; bases outside gene matches: 8. Germline V lookup: CDR1 MDHEN, CDR2 SYDVKM. The CDR3 reads CASSSAVQGDEQYV. CDR3 DNA: TGTGCCAGCAGTTCAGCCGTGCAGGGGGACGAGCAGTACGTC.

The sample holds one count of this clone. The chain uses TRBV2 and TRBJ2-2; TRBD2 agrees at 9 bases. V shed 4 bases, J shed 1 base, and the junction held 1 base outside the gene matches. There are 15 residues in the CDR3. Germline CDR1 SNHLY, CDR2 FYNNEI. The CDR3 reads CASSGLAENTGELFF. The DNA for the CDR3 is TGTGCCAGCAGTGGACTAGCGGAGAACACCGGGGAGCTGTTTTTT.

The V gene is TRBV11-2, the J gene TRBJ2-3; 11 bases align to TRBD2. Germline CDR1 is SGHAT and CDR2 is FQNNGV. The CDR3 length is 17 residues. With V trimmed by 1 base and J by 10 bases, 13 bases remained unmatched. This chain's CDR3 is CASSLVIAGGLAPAQYF. Here the CDR3 DNA reads TGTGCCAGCAGCTTAGTTATAGCGGGGGGGCTTGCCCCTGCGCAGTATTTT.

The gene calls are TRBV4-2 and TRBJ1-1; 7 nucleotides align to TRBD1. The V gene's germline CDR1 is LGHNA and CDR2 YNFKEQ. The V and J ends lost 0 bases and 7 bases, in that order; junction bases with no gene match: 8. The CDR3 is 15 amino acids. The CDR3 reads CASSQDFPGGNEAFF. The CDR3 DNA sequence: TGTGCCAGCAGCCAAGATTTTCCAGGGGGTAATGAAGCTTTCTTT.

The chain joins TRBV11-2 to TRBJ2-5; D might be TRBD1 (5 bases). The ends were cut back, 5 bases at V and 0 bases at J, with 13 bases in the middle. CDR1 and CDR2 (germline): SGHAT, FQNNGV. The CDR3 sequence is 15 residues long. In nucleotides, the CDR3 is TGTGCCAGCAGCCCAAGGGGCTTATACCAAGAGACCCAGTACTTC. Translating it yields CASSPRGLYQETQYF.

The chain carries TRBV6-5 and TRBJ2-3, with a tentative D call TRBD1 (6 bases). With 6 bases removed from V and 3 bases from J, the gap between germline ends came to 10 bases. CDR1 MNHEY and CDR2 SVGAGI come from the germline V gene. This CDR3 has 13 amino acids. The CDR3 is CASRRTATDTQYF. In nucleotides, the CDR3 is TGTGCCAGCAGGAGGACAGCAACAGATACGCAGTATTTT.

The chain employs TRBV19 and TRBJ1-5, with D tentatively TRBD1 (5 bases). Trimming took 8 bases from V and 5 from J, leaving 13 bases between them. CDR1 LNHDA and CDR2 SQIVND come from the germline V gene (reference sequence). The CDR3 has 13 residues. The CDR3 sequence is CASRTGGHQPQHF. The CDR3 DNA is TGTGCCAGTCGAACAGGTGGGCATCAGCCCCAGCATTTT.

V gene TRBV30 combines with J gene TRBJ2-6, with a weak D call TRBD1 (6 bases). The CDR3 extends over 16 amino acids. With 5 bases removed from V and 2 bases from J, the gap between germline ends came to 16 bases. The V gene's germline CDR1 is GTSNPN and CDR2 SVGIG (reference sequence). CDR3 sequence reads: CAWWGRGSTGANVLTF. CDR3 sequence (DNA): TGTGCCTGGTGGGGCAGGGGATCTACTGGGGCCAACGTCCTGACTTTC.

In its sample, this clone was seen once. V is TRBV7-3 and J is TRBJ2-1, with 7 bases aligning to TRBD2. Germline V gene sequence: CDR1 SGHTA, CDR2 FQGTGA. V dropped 2 bases and J dropped 4; count of bases not matched to a gene: 5. CDR3 size: 15 residues. Written as DNA, the CDR3 is TGTGCCAGCAGCTTAGGCGGCGGGGGATACAATGAGCAGTTCTTC. Protein: CASSLGGGGYNEQFF. Together with reference TRBV7-3 and TRBJ2-1, the CDR3 gives the full variable domain: GAGVSQTPSNKVTEKGKYVELRCDPISGHTALYWYRQSLGQGPEFLIYFQGTGAADDSGLPNDRFFAVRPEGSVSTLKIQRTERGDSAVYLCASSLGGGGYNEQFFGPGTRLTVL.

The rearrangement links TRBV28 to TRBJ2-5; D might be TRBD1 (6 bases). The V end was cut by 6 bases, the J end by 5 bases, with 13 bases between. From germline, CDR1 is MDHEN and CDR2 SYDVKM. The CDR3 is 13 amino acids. CDR3 sequence reads: CASRARGRETQYF. DNA of the CDR3: TGTGCCAGCAGAGCCAGGGGACGGGAGACCCAGTACTTC.

The J gene is TRBJ2-3, the V gene TRBV9; no definite D call. Germline loops: CDR1 SGDLS, CDR2 YYNGEE. The CDR3 has 15 amino acids. Trimming took 0 bases from V and 5 from J, leaving 13 bases between them. CDR3 sequence: CASSVAALQRDTQYF. CDR3 bases: TGTGCCAGCAGCGTAGCGGCATTACAGAGAGATACGCAGTATTTT.

The sample holds many counts of this clone. The chain is built from TRBV11-2 and TRBJ1-2, with D possibly TRBD1 on 5 matching bases. The V and J ends lost 3 bases and 3 bases respectively, with 14 bases between them. CDR1 SGHAT and CDR2 FQNNGV come from the germline V gene. The CDR3 contains 15 residues. DNA of the CDR3: TGTGCCAGCAGCTTTGTCCAGGGAAATTACTATGGCTACACCTTC. Protein: CASSFVQGNYYGYTF.

The sample holds a few counts of this clone. The rearrangement joins TRBV10-3 to TRBJ1-2; D ambiguous. The germline V and J ends were trimmed by 0 bases and 5 bases, with 13 bases remaining between them. This CDR3 comprises 15 residues. Per germline, CDR1 ENHRY and CDR2 SYGVKD. CDR3 bases: TGTGCCATCAGTGAGTCGGAGAATCTCCAATATGGCTACACCTTC. Its protein product is CAISESENLQYGYTF.

The V and J genes are TRBV28 and TRBJ2-7; 7 positions match TRBD1. CDR3 size: 14 residues. The J segment lost 2 bases and the V segment lost 7 bases, leaving 8 bases of the junction unmatched. Germline CDR1 MDHEN, CDR2 SYDVKM. CDR3 nucleotides: TGTGCCAGCAACTCCGGGACAGCAACCTACGAGCAGTACGTC. Protein product: CASNSGTATYEQYV.

The rearrangement joins TRBV11-3 to TRBJ2-3; D call uncertain. CDR3 length: 13 residues. The ends were cut back, 2 bases at V and 10 bases at J, with 13 bases in the middle. CDR1 is SGHNT, CDR2 YENEEA, per germline. CDR3 residues: CASSLYRETPQYF. DNA of the CDR3: TGTGCCAGCAGCTTATACCGCGAGACTCCGCAGTATTTT.

V usage is TRBV6-1 and J usage is TRBJ2-7; 10 positions match TRBD1. The CDR3 contains 16 residues. With 4 bases clipped from V and 5 bases from J, the junction kept 11 bases outside the gene matches. Germline CDR1 and CDR2: MNHNS and SASEGT. The CDR3 spells CASSGKRTGGSDEQYV. In DNA, the CDR3 is TGTGCCAGCAGTGGAAAGAGGACAGGGGGTTCAGACGAGCAGTACGTC.

In DNA, the CDR3 is TGCGCCAGCAGTGAGTCAGGGGCAACTAATGAAAAACTGTTTTTT. Amino acids: CASSESGATNEKLFF. The chain employs TRBV10-1 and TRBJ1-4; maybe TRBD1 (5 bases). The V gene's germline CDR1 is WNHNN and CDR2 SYGVQD (reference sequence). V was shortened by 0 bases and J by 0 bases, with 5 bases between the two germline ends. This CDR3 is built from 15 residues.

This sequence joins TRBV5-4 and TRBJ2-7; 10 nucleotides align to TRBD1. CDR1 is SGHNT and CDR2 is YYREEE in the germline V gene (reference sequence). The ends lost 3 bases at V and 2 bases at J; junction bases unmatched: 2. The CDR3 runs to 14 residues. The CDR3 coding sequence is TGTGCCAGCAGCTCCGGGACAGGGGCCTACGAGCAGTACTTC. This codes for CASSSGTGAYEQYF.

This clone was seen a handful of times. The chain links TRBV24-1 to TRBJ2-1; D not resolved. The CDR3 spans 15 residues. V was shortened by 0 bases and J by 4 bases, with 9 bases between the two germline ends. Germline assignment: CDR1 KGHDR and CDR2 SFDVKD. CDR3 nucleotide sequence: TGTGCCACCAGTGATTTGCAGACCGGGTACAATGAGCAGTTCTTC. Translated: CATSDLQTGYNEQFF.

This clone turned up a few times. The J gene is TRBJ1-4, the V gene TRBV5-6; 7 nucleotides align to TRBD1. Germline lookup yields CDR1 SGHDT and CDR2 YYEEEE. The CDR3 spans 13 residues. After removal of 3 bases from V and 10 bases from J, the junction contained 6 bases not matched to a gene. CDR3: CASSSQRQGKLFF. In DNA, the CDR3 is TGTGCCAGCAGCTCCCAAAGACAGGGAAAACTGTTTTTT.

The gene calls are TRBV20-1 and TRBJ2-7; 8 bases are shared with TRBD1. This CDR3 has 11 amino acids. The germline gives CDR1 DFQATT, CDR2 SNEGSKA (reference sequence). Losses at the gene ends were 5 bases for V and 6 bases for J; bases not matched to a gene: 3. The CDR3 nucleotides read TGCAGTGCTTGGACAGGGACCGAGCAGTACGTC. The encoded protein is CSAWTGTEQYV.

V usage is TRBV28 and J usage is TRBJ1-5; D not resolved. Trimming removed 3 bases from V and 7 bases from J, with 16 bases in between. This CDR3 comprises 15 residues. Germline CDR1 is MDHEN and CDR2 is SYDVKM. CDR3 protein: CASSFSGGVEQPQHF. The CDR3 coding sequence is TGTGCCAGCAGTTTCAGTGGCGGGGTGGAACAGCCCCAGCATTTT.